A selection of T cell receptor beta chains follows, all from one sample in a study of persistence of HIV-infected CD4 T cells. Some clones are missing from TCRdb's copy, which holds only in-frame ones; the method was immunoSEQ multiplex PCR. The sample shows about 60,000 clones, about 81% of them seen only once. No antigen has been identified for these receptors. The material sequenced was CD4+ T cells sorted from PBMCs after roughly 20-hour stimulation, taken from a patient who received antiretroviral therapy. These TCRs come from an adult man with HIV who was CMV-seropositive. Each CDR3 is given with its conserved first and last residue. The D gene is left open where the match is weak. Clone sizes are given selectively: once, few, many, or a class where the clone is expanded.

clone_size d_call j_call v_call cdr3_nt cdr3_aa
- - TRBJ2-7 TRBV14 TGTGCCAGCAGCCGAGGGCTCGGCTCCTACGAGCAGTACTTC CASSRGLGSYEQYF
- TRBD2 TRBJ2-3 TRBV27 TGTGCCAGCAGTTTACGGAGCGGGGGAGCGGTCGGTGGTACGCAGTATTTT CASSLRSGGAVGGTQYF
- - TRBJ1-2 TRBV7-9 TGTGCCAGCAGCTTAGACGGAGGGTATGGCTACACCTTC CASSLDGGYGYTF
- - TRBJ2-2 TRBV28 TGTGCCGCACACAGCCGCGCCGGGGAGCTGTTTTTT CAAHSRAGELFF
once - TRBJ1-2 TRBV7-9 TGTGCCAGCAGCTTAGCCCGACAGGCGGGGGGCTACACCTTC CASSLARQAGGYTF
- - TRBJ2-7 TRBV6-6 TGTGCCAGCCACGGGCAGGATAGCTCCTACGAGCAGTACTTC CASHGQDSSYEQYF
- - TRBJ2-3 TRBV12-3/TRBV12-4 TGTGCCAGCAGTTTATCCGATACGCAGTATTTT CASSLSDTQYF
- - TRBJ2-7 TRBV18 TGTGCCAGCTCACGAGGGCCAGGGGTGGGCAACGAGCAGTACTTC CASSRGPGVGNEQYF
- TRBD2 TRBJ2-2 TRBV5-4 TGTGCCAGCAGCCCCGCCCGGCGGGGGGGAACCGGGGAGCTGTTTTTT CASSPARRGGTGELFF
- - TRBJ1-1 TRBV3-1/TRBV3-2 TGTGCCAGCAGCCTCGCGGGGAATACTGAAGCTTTCTTT CASSLAGNTEAFF
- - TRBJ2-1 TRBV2 TGTGCCAGCCAAAAGGAGGGTCGCAGGGCCCTGACCAACTCCTACAATGAGCAGTTCTTC CASQKEGRRALTNSYNEQFF
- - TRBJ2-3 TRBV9 TGTGCCAGCAGCGTGGCCTCTAGCACAGATACGCAGTATTTT CASSVASSTDTQYF
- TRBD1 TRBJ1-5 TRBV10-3 TGTGCCATCAGCGAAGGGGGACAGAGGCAGCCCCAGCATTTT CAISEGGQRQPQHF
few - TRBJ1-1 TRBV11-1 TGTGCCAGCAGCTCTGGCGGAATGAACACTGAAGCTTTCTTT CASSSGGMNTEAFF
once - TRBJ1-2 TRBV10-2 TGCGCCAGCAGGGACACCGCTAACTATGGCTACACCTTC CASRDTANYGYTF
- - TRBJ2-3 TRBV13 TGTGCCAGCAGCTTCTCGACAGGACCCGCACGATACACTAGCACAGATACGCAGTATTTT CASSFSTGPARYTSTDTQYF
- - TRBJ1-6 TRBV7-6 TGTGCCAGCAGCTTAGTCCCGGATAATTCACCCCTCCACTTT CASSLVPDNSPLHF
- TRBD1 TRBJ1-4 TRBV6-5 TGTGCCAGCAGTTCATTTCAGGGGGGTGGTGAAAAACTGTTTTTT CASSSFQGGGEKLFF
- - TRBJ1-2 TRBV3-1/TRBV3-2 TGTGCCAGCAGCCAAAGGCAGGGGAGCTACACCTTC CASSQRQGSYTF
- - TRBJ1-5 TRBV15 TGTGCCACCAGCCTACGACAGGGCAATCAGCCCCAGCATTTT CATSLRQGNQPQHF
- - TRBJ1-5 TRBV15 TGTGCCACCAGCAGAGATTTCGGGGAGCCCCAGCATTTT CATSRDFGEPQHF
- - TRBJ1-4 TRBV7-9 TGTGCCAGCAGCTTAGATGGGGTGGGGGAAAAACTGTTTTTT CASSLDGVGEKLFF
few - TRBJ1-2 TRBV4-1 TGCGCCAGCAGCCAAGCCAGGGCCTATGGCTACACCTTC CASSQARAYGYTF
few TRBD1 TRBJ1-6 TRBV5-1 TGCGCCAGCAGCTTCGGGACAGCGACCAATTCACCCCTCCACTTT CASSFGTATNSPLHF
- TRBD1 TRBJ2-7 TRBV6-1 TGTGCCAGCAGTGGTCAGACAGGGAGCGCCGGGTACGAGCAGTACTTC CASSGQTGSAGYEQYF
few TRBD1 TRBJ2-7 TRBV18 TGTGCCAGCTCCCTAACGGCGACAGGGTTTTCCTACGAGCAGTACTTC CASSLTATGFSYEQYF
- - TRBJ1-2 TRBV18 TGTGCCAGCTCACAGCAGGGAACTAACTATGGCTACACCTTC CASSQQGTNYGYTF
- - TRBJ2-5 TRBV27 TGTGCCAGCAGTTTCGCGCCTCAAGAGACCCAGTACTTC CASSFAPQETQYF
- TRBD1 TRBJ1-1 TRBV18 TGTGCCAGCTCCCGACAGGGGACGAACACTGAAGCTTTCTTT CASSRQGTNTEAFF
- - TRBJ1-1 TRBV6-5 TGTGCCAGCAGTTCGGCGGGCTCTTTGAACACTGAAGCTTTCTTT CASSSAGSLNTEAFF
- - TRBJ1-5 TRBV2 TGTGCCAGCAACAGGGACGGAGTAGCCCAGCCCCAGCATTTT CASNRDGVAQPQHF
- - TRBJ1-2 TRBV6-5 TGTGCCAGCAGTTCTGGGACACGAATTGGTGGCTACACCTTC CASSSGTRIGGYTF
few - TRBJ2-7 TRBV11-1 TGTGCCAGCAGCTTAGGACAGTTTCCTAACGAGCAGTACTTC CASSLGQFPNEQYF
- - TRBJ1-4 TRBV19 TGTGCCAGTAGTCCCCCGGGACGCCAGGGTGAACTGTTTTTT CASSPPGRQGELFF
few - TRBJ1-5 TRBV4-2 TGTGCCAGCAGCCAAGATTCAGGGGAGGAATCCCCCCAGCATTTT CASSQDSGEESPQHF
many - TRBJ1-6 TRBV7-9 TGTGCCAGCAGCTTAGCGGCAGGGTCTACACCCCTCCACTTT CASSLAAGSTPLHF
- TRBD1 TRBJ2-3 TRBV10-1 TGCGCCAGCAGTGAGTCCGGACAGGCGGCAGATACGCAGTATTTT CASSESGQAADTQYF
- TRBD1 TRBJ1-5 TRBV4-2 TGTGCCAGCAGCCAAATGGGCCAGGGGGGCGATCAGCCCCAGCATTTT CASSQMGQGGDQPQHF
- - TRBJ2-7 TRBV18 TGTGCCAGCTCACCAACGACAGCTCTCCCCTACGAGCAGTACTTC CASSPTTALPYEQYF
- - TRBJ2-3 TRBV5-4 TGTGCCAGCAGCTGGGGTTCAGGGACAGATACGCAGTATTTT CASSWGSGTDTQYF
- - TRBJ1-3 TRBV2 TGTGCCAGCAGTGGAGCCCGGACTACTGGAAACACCATATATTTT CASSGARTTGNTIYF
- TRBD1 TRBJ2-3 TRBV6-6 TGTGCCAGCAGTCTCAGGGACAGACGGGTGCTCACAGATACGCAGTATTTT CASSLRDRRVLTDTQYF
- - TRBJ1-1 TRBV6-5 TGTGCCAGCAGTTACGGAAGAGTGAGCACTGAAGCTTTCTTT CASSYGRVSTEAFF
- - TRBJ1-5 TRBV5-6 TGTGCCAGCAGCTGGGGAGCAGGGAATAGCAATCAGCCCCAGCATTTT CASSWGAGNSNQPQHF
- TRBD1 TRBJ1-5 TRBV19 TGTGCCAGTAGGAATACCGGGACAGGGGGTTCCGGCAATCAGCCCCAGCATTTT CASRNTGTGGSGNQPQHF
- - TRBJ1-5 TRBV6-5 TGTGCCAGCAGGCAATGGAGGGTTGGTAATCAGCCCCAGCATTTT CASRQWRVGNQPQHF
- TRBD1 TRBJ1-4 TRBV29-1 TGCAGCGTTGCGGACAGGAGTCGGGATGAAAAACTGTTTTTT CSVADRSRDEKLFF
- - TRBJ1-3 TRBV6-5 TGTGCCAGCATGGATAGGGACTCTGGAAACACCATATATTTT CASMDRDSGNTIYF
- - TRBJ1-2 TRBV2 TGTGCCAGCAGGTCCGCTTCTAACTATGGCTACACCTTC CASRSASNYGYTF
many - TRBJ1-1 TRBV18 TGTGCCAGCTCACCAGGAGAGGAGGGGAACACTGAAGCTTTCTTT CASSPGEEGNTEAFF
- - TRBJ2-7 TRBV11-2 TGTGCCAGCAGCCCGCGGGGACAGCGAAACGACGAGCAGTACTTC CASSPRGQRNDEQYF
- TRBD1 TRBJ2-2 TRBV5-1 TGCGCCAGCAGCCGCGGGACAGGGGGTTCGAACACCGGGGAGCTGTTTTTT CASSRGTGGSNTGELFF
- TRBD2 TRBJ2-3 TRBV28 TGTGCCAGCAGTTCTAGCGGGCCCACAGATACGCAGTATTTT CASSSSGPTDTQYF
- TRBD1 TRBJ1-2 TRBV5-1 TGCGCCAGCAGCCGGACAGGGGGCGATGGCTACACCTTC CASSRTGGDGYTF
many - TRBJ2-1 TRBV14 TGTGCCAGCAGCCAGGGCGCGGAATTGGAGCAGTTCTTC CASSQGAELEQFF
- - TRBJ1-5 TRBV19 TGTGCCAGTACCTCCTACGGGGGTAGCAATCAGCCCCAGCATTTT CASTSYGGSNQPQHF
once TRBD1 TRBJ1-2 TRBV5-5 TGTGCCAGCAGCTGGGGGACAGGCAGTTATGGCTACACCTTC CASSWGTGSYGYTF
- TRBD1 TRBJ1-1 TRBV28 TGTGCCAGCAGTCCGATGACAGGGACGAACACTGAAGCTTTCTTT CASSPMTGTNTEAFF
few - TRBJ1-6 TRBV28 TGTGCCAGCAGTCCTCAGGCCACTATTAATTCACCCCTCCACTTT CASSPQATINSPLHF
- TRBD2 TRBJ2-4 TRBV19 TGTGCCAGTAGTACTCTAGCGGGGATGATAGCCAAAAACATTCAGTACTTC CASSTLAGMIAKNIQYF